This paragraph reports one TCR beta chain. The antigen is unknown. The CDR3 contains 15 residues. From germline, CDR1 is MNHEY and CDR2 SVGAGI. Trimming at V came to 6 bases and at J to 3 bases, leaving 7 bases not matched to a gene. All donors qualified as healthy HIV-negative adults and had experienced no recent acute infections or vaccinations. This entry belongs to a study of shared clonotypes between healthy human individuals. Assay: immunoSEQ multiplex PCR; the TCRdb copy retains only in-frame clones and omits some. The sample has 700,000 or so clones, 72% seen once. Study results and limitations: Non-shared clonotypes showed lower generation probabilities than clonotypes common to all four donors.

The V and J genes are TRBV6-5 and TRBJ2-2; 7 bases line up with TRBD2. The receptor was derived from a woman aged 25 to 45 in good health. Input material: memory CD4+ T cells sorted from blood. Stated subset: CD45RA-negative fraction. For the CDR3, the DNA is TGTGCCAGCAGCCAAGCGGGACTTTACACCGGGGAGCTGTTTTTT. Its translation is CASSQAGLYTGELFF.